This TCR beta chain was sequenced during a study of T cell responses to AZD1222 COVID-19 vaccine. As to this clone: Its antigen is undetermined.

Study-level results: Two doses of AZD1222 preceded a rise in Spike-specific TCR breadth and depth.

V was pared by 0 bases and J by 7 bases, with 24 bases between. Per the germline V gene, CDR1 is LGHNA and CDR2 is YSLEER. CDR3 length: 18 amino acids. The assay was immunoSEQ multiplex PCR, and TCRdb's table has in-frame clones only and misses some. The profile shows 98,000 or so clones, about 87% of them singletons. This clonotype originated in an adult in good health. The chain recombines TRBV4-3 with TRBJ2-5; possibly TRBD1 or TRBD2 for D (5 bases each). Here the sequenced sample was peripheral blood, taken on day 0 of AZD1222 vaccination. CDR3 sequence reads: CASSQEFGFLGDPVTQYF. The CDR3 DNA is TGCGCCAGCAGCCAAGAATTCGGGTTTCTGGGGGACCCGGTGACCCAGTACTTC.